One T cell receptor beta chain is described in this entry. The antigen is undetermined. This CDR3 is also generated by other DNA sequences in the sample. The entry originates in a study of shared clonotypes between healthy human individuals. Evenly divided among several immunoSEQ plates was the genomic DNA of each subset. The repertoire was sequenced with immunoSEQ multiplex PCR; TCRdb's copy has only in-frame clones and lacks some. The data hold nearly 1,000,000 clones, with less than 85% observed a single time. CDR3 length: 11 residues. V lost 5 bases to trimming and J lost 0 bases, with 2 bases between them. CDR1 is MNHNY, CDR2 SVGAGI, per germline (reference sequence). Overall study findings and caveats: Sharing across a few donors was seen in roughly 5% of naive CD4 clonotypes. A limitation of the genetic and exposure-history diversity represented arose from few donors. Clonotype sharing among donors, it was expected, would be affected by sequencing depth.

The receptor was derived from a young man in good health. The V gene is TRBV6-6, the J gene TRBJ2-7; D gene uncertain. Source material: memory CD4+ T cells sorted from blood. Subset specified: CD45RA-negative fraction. The CDR3 is CASSPSYEQYF. CDR3 coding DNA: TGTGCCAGCAGTCCCTCCTACGAGCAGTACTTC.